Listed below are T cell receptor beta chains from one sample, sequenced in a study of graft-versus-host responses after intestinal transplantation. The data were produced by immunoSEQ multiplex PCR, yet TCRdb's version contains in-frame clones alone and is incomplete. The sample includes about 20,000 clones, roughly 72% of them seen just once. Specimen: ileum tissue, collected around 20 days after intestinal transplant. These receptor sequences come from a human patient who received an intestinal transplant, so some T cells may come from the graft donor. The CDR3 runs from the conserved cysteine through the conserved F or W.

TRBJ2-7	TRBV6-6	CASSGQGGRYEQYF
TRBJ1-6	TRBV30	CAWSQDRFYSPLHF
TRBJ2-1	TRBV4-1	CASRQGNEQFF
TRBJ1-2	TRBV11-2	CASSLGYGGVFGYTF
-	TRBV7-9	CASSLVAGSSSEQYF
TRBJ1-1	TRBV7-9	CASSSRLSAFF
TRBJ2-7	TRBV7-9	CASSTWTGPYEQYF
TRBJ1-1	TRBV4-1	CASSQDWPGIFEAFF
TRBJ1-1	TRBV18	CASSPIFNVPQGANTEAFF
TRBJ2-7	TRBV27	CASAAGGPYEQYF
TRBJ1-2	TRBV9	CASSVSLTGNYGYTF
TRBJ2-7	TRBV7-9	CASSLAQGYEQYF
TRBJ2-7	TRBV19	CASSIARTSYEQYF
-	TRBV5-8	CASSLVTGLAGGLGRGEQYF
TRBJ1-2	TRBV7-8	CASSSGGGYGYTF
TRBJ1-4	TRBV4-3	CASSQVGPEDRKLFF
TRBJ2-1	TRBV13	CASSLQAGPSSYNEQFF
TRBJ1-1	TRBV27	CASSLQGNTEAFF
TRBJ1-3	TRBV2	CASSGDRTGNTIYF
TRBJ1-2	TRBV7-9	CASSLVTPGYGYTF
TRBJ1-1	TRBV27	CASSFGALNEAFF
TRBJ2-7	TRBV11-2	CASSAGVSYYEQYF
TRBJ2-5	TRBV11-3	CASSFRDRGRETQYF
TRBJ1-2	TRBV2	CASSEAGAGQGIGYTF
TRBJ2-5	TRBV6-5	CASALQGAFLETQYF
TRBJ2-1	TRBV5-1	CASSLLSEQFF
TRBJ2-1	TRBV19	CASSIKARNDPYNEQFF
TRBJ2-1	TRBV9	CASSPEAGAHYNEQFF
TRBJ2-1	TRBV7-8	CASSDSGGSYNEQFF
TRBJ2-7	TRBV27	CASSFGGGGYEQYF
TRBJ2-3	TRBV27	CASSQLAGNRGDTQYF
TRBJ2-1	TRBV5-4	CASSQSGESYNEQFF
TRBJ2-7	TRBV7-9	CASSFGVTSGAYEQYF
TRBJ2-7	TRBV4-1	CASSQALGDRFPREQYF
TRBJ2-7	TRBV4-2	CASSQEVGTGVYEQYF
TRBJ2-3	TRBV6-6	CASRSLAGRTDTQYF
TRBJ1-5	TRBV19	CASSWVLRNQPQHF
TRBJ2-5	TRBV7-2	CASSLRLAGVRETQYF
TRBJ2-7	TRBV5-1	CASSLGSLGYEQYF
TRBJ2-3	TRBV6-4	CASSDSSGADTQYF
TRBJ2-1	TRBV4-1	CASSQDTGQYNEQFF
TRBJ2-5	TRBV6-1	CASSEGGVGTQYF
TRBJ2-7	TRBV28	CACKAGTGETVGQYF
TRBJ1-2	TRBV4-2	CASSLAGDYGYTF
TRBJ1-2	TRBV4-2	CASSQVLISTGENGYTF
TRBJ2-2	TRBV6-5	CASRDRDTDTGELFF
TRBJ2-1	TRBV7-9	CASSSPMDSPIDEQFF
TRBJ1-2	TRBV5-6	CASSLLGQGAGGYTF
TRBJ2-1	TRBV9	CASSVGAGGNNEQFF
TRBJ2-3	TRBV29-1	CSVAKLAGARTDTQYF
TRBJ1-2	TRBV9	CASSTGDSSNYGYTF
TRBJ2-3	TRBV5-1	CASSWDTNTQYF
TRBJ2-7	TRBV10-3	CATGTSGRNEQYF
TRBJ1-5	TRBV6-5	CASTSSRTGFNQPQHF
TRBJ1-1	TRBV7-3	CASSFQGQAAFF
TRBJ2-5	TRBV7-2	CASSPQGLQETQYF
TRBJ2-7	TRBV5-1	CASSSGDRGQGGLYEQYF
TRBJ1-1	TRBV7-9	CASSFGGMGQAFF
TRBJ2-7	TRBV6-1	CASSETGGSYEQYF
TRBJ1-3	TRBV11-3	CASSLIDRGNTIYF